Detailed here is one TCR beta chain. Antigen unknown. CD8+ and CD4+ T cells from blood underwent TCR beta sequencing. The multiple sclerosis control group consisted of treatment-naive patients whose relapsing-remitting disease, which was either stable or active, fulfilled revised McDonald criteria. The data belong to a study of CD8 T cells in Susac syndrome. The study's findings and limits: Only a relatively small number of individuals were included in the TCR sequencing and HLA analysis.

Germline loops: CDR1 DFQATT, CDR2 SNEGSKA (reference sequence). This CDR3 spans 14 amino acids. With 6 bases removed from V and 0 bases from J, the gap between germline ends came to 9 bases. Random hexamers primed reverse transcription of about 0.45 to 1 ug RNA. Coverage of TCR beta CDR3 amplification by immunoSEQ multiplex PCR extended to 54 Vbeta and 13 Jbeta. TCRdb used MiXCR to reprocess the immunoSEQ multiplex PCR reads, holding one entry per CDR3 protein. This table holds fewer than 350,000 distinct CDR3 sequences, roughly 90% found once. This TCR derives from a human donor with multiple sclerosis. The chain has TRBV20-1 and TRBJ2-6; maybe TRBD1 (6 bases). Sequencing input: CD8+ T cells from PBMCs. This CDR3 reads CSARTDSGANVLTF. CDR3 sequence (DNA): TGCAGTGCCCGGACAGACTCTGGGGCCAACGTCCTGACTTTC.